The clone carrying this TCR beta chain has at least ten counts. The data were obtained in a study of human T cells and chemical hapten exposure. V lost 11 bases and J 0 bases, leaving 11 bases between the germline ends. The CDR3 covers 13 residues. CDR1 is MDHEN and CDR2 is SYDVKM in the germline V gene. As to time point: healthy volunteer bleed at 6 weeks. The study extracted total RNA from unfractionated whole blood. TCRdb fed the RACE reads into MiXCR, producing one record per CDR3 protein. The sample holds fewer than 50,000 distinct CDR3 sequences, 3.7% seen once. This TCR was recovered from a human donor in good health. Some clones in this sample may be carry-over from other donors' samples. The chain uses TRBV28 and TRBJ2-4; D unclear. Input material: whole blood. CDR3 sequence (DNA): TGTGCCGCCCACAACGTAGCCAAAAACATTCAGTACTTC. It is translated as CAAHNVAKNIQYF.